This T cell receptor beta chain was sequenced in a study of early T cells in non-severe SARS-CoV-2 infection. For the study at large: The study sequenced bulk RNA from unsorted whole blood, with chains unpaired. Study conclusions and caveats: Using VDJdb, the matching emphasized anti-spike CD8 responses while missing private and CD4 specificities.

CDR1 is SEHNR, CDR2 FQNEAQ, per germline (reference sequence). CDR3 length equals 16 residues. The V gene end was trimmed by 5 bases and the J gene end by 6 bases; junction bases not matched to a gene: 13. Unique molecular identifier tags were affixed to discrete cDNA molecules. TCRdb re-derived calls from the 5' RACE reads in MiXCR, one entry per CDR3 protein. The sample shows 95,000 to 110,000 distinct CDR3 sequences, approximately 10% of them seen only once. This clonotype was detected a few times. Antigen: not known. This rearrangement joins TRBV7-9 to TRBJ2-7; 10 bases line up with TRBD2. This sequence originates from an adult who was a healthcare worker with PCR-confirmed SARS-CoV-2 infection or an uninfected control (not recorded which). Sequenced input: whole blood. The CDR3 nucleotides are TGTGCCAGCAGCCAGACTAGCGGGCCGTCTCCTTCCGAGCAGTACTTC. Translation: CASSQTSGPSPSEQYF.